This T cell receptor (beta chain) was captured by sequencing in a study of tumor-infiltrating lymphocytes in primary liver carcinoma. Overall study: Primary liver carcinoma in the patients was surgically resected. General observations from the study: A significantly higher top-250-clone fraction was recorded for tumors than for blood (p = 0.039). CD8+ and CD4+ repertoires went uncompared, the samples being bulk unsorted. Tumor-adjacent and tumor-blood pairs shared a smaller degree of overlap than tumor region pairs.

A primer matching the constant region was used to make TCR beta cDNA from 500 to 650 ng of total RNA. Three rounds of nested multiplex PCR with slightly modified ARM-PCR produced TCR beta libraries. Forward primers for TRBV1-TRBV30 and a C-beta reverse primer served the first two PCR rounds, at roughly 10 cycles each. MiXCR, applied by TCRdb to the multiplex PCR reads, yields one record per CDR3 protein. The profile shows a few hundred thousand distinct CDR3 sequences, around 50% of them singletons. Germline V gene data show CDR1 as MNHEY and CDR2 as SVGEGT. This CDR3 spans 14 amino acids. Trimming took off 2 bases at V and 2 bases at J, with 10 bases between the two ends. Germline DNA was also extracted, with blood RNA taken from unsorted whole blood. A note on this clonotype: Its antigen remains unidentified. This may arise from a read error, as a much more abundant clone is one base away.

Sequencing used peripheral blood. The receptor was isolated from a woman in her twenties or thirties with primary liver carcinoma and hepatitis B virus infection. The chain combines TRBV6-2 or TRBV6-3 with TRBJ2-7; D might be TRBD1 or TRBD2, each matching 5 bases. This CDR3 is CASSYRDGPYEQYF. CDR3 coding DNA: TGTGCCAGCAGTTACCGGGACGGTCCCTACGAGCAGTACTTC.